This T cell receptor beta chain was sequenced in a study of cytomegalovirus exposure and HLA in healthy donors. Looking at the study overall: Among roughly 180 million T cells, an earlier analysis found about 100 million unique TCR beta sequences. Whole-study results and caveats: Earlier results showed most TCR beta V segments being productive about 87% or about 30% of the time.

About this clone: The antigen is not known.

Primers: 60 Vbeta forward and 13 Jbeta reverse. This table comes from immunoSEQ multiplex PCR, and its TCRdb copy is limited to in-frame clones, with some not included. The sample contains around 130,000 clones, just over 70% of which appear only once. What was sequenced was PBMCs. This clonotype was sampled from a woman aged 55-70 years in good health and CMV-seropositive.

In nucleotides, the CDR3 is TGTGCCAGCAGCCCACAGTCCATTGAAAAACTGTTTTTT. Translating gives CASSPQSIEKLFF. The chain couples TRBV7-9 to TRBJ1-4; no clear D gene. The ends were cut back, 5 bases at V and 7 bases at J, with 11 bases in the middle. In germline, CDR1 is SEHNR, CDR2 FQNEAQ (reference sequence). The CDR3 is 13 residues long.